These T cell receptor beta chains were read from a single sample in a study of blood T cell repertoires in COVID-19. Profiled with immunoSEQ multiplex PCR; TCRdb holds only in-frame clones, not every one. The profile covers a few hundred thousand clones, with approximately 86% appearing a single time and about 7.1% taken by the ten largest. Sequences were obtained from peripheral blood. These receptors all come from a woman in her 70s with active or convalescent COVID-19. Both conserved end residues are part of each CDR3. The D gene is left open where the match is weak. Size values are once, few and many counts, or a class for expanded clones, and some rows have none.

size: -
length: 14
J: TRBJ1-1
V: TRBV6-6
D: -
DNA: TGTGCCAGCAGTTACCGACAGGCGAACACTGAAGCTTTCTTT
CDR3: CASSYRQANTEAFF

size: -
length: 14
J: TRBJ1-2
V: TRBV15
D: TRBD1
DNA: TGTGCCACTTCGGGACAGTCCTATTCTGAGGGCTACACCTTC
CDR3: CATSGQSYSEGYTF

size: -
length: 15
J: TRBJ2-1
V: TRBV9
D: -
DNA: TGTGCCAGCAGCCGGGGGTTACAGGCGGGCAATGAGCAGTTCTTC
CDR3: CASSRGLQAGNEQFF

size: few
length: 15
J: TRBJ2-1
V: TRBV10-3
D: -
DNA: TGTGCCTCGAAAAAGGTGGTAGGGGCTCACAATGAGCAGTTCTTC
CDR3: CASKKVVGAHNEQFF

size: -
length: 12
J: TRBJ1-1
V: TRBV29-1
D: -
DNA: TGCAGCGCCGAGGATGTAGTACTTGAAGCTTTCTTT
CDR3: CSAEDVVLEAFF

size: -
length: 14
J: TRBJ1-6
V: TRBV6-5
D: -
DNA: TGTGCCAGCAAGAGGGAATGGAAAGATTCACCCCTCCACTTT
CDR3: CASKREWKDSPLHF

size: -
length: 16
J: TRBJ1-3
V: TRBV7-2
D: -
DNA: TGTGCCAGCAGCAGACCCGGGAGGCCTACTGGAAACACCATATATTTT
CDR3: CASSRPGRPTGNTIYF

size: -
length: 13
J: TRBJ1-6
V: TRBV7-3
D: TRBD1
DNA: TGTGCCAGTATGGGGACAGGGCTTACACCCCTCCACTTT
CDR3: CASMGTGLTPLHF

size: -
length: 15
J: TRBJ1-6
V: TRBV6-5
D: -
DNA: TGTGCCAGCAGGCGGGGATTAAAGGGTAATTCACCCCTCCACTTT
CDR3: CASRRGLKGNSPLHF

size: -
length: 15
J: TRBJ1-1
V: TRBV5-1
D: -
DNA: TGCGCCAGCAGCTCAGCTCCCGGGAAGAACACTGAAGCTTTCTTT
CDR3: CASSSAPGKNTEAFF

size: -
length: 13
J: TRBJ1-1
V: TRBV4-2
D: -
DNA: TGTGCCAGCAGCCAAGGGAGAGACACTGAAGCTTTCTTT
CDR3: CASSQGRDTEAFF

size: -
length: 16
J: TRBJ1-1
V: TRBV27
D: -
DNA: TGTGCCAGCAGTTTGCGGAGGGGTGGAGTAAGGACTGAAGCTTTCTTT
CDR3: CASSLRRGGVRTEAFF

size: -
length: 15
J: TRBJ2-3
V: TRBV7-8
D: TRBD2
DNA: TGTGCCAGCAGCGTTAGCGGGGGGAACACAGATACGCAGTATTTT
CDR3: CASSVSGGNTDTQYF

size: -
length: 15
J: TRBJ1-2
V: TRBV19
D: TRBD1
DNA: TGTGCCAGTACCTTGGGGACAGGGGTGAACTATGGCTACACCTTC
CDR3: CASTLGTGVNYGYTF

size: -
length: 13
J: TRBJ1-6
V: TRBV19
D: -
DNA: TGTGCCTCGGAGGAGCGGGGGCGATCACCCCTCCACTTT
CDR3: CASEERGRSPLHF

size: -
length: 13
J: TRBJ2-7
V: TRBV6-1
D: -
DNA: TGTGCCAGCAGTGAAAGGCGGCGGGGCGAGCAGTACTTC
CDR3: CASSERRRGEQYF

size: few
length: 15
J: TRBJ2-3
V: TRBV5-6
D: TRBD2
DNA: TGTGCCAGCAGCTTGGTAGCGGGGGAGGGAGATACGCAGTATTTT
CDR3: CASSLVAGEGDTQYF

size: -
length: 11
J: TRBJ1-2
V: TRBV19
D: -
DNA: TGTGCCAGTAGTCCAGGGTATGGCTACACCTTC
CDR3: CASSPGYGYTF

size: -
length: 12
J: TRBJ1-1
V: TRBV19
D: TRBD1
DNA: TGTGCCAGTAGACAGGGGCACACTGAAGCTTTCTTT
CDR3: CASRQGHTEAFF

size: -
length: 16
J: TRBJ2-2
V: TRBV7-9
D: TRBD1
DNA: TGTGCCAGCAGCCCCCTCGGACAGGGTAACACCGGGGAGCTGTTTTTT
CDR3: CASSPLGQGNTGELFF

size: few
length: 12
J: TRBJ2-7
V: TRBV19
D: -
DNA: TGTGCCAGTAGTATTCGGGGGGCCGAGCAGTACTTC
CDR3: CASSIRGAEQYF

size: -
length: 15
J: TRBJ2-3
V: TRBV11-2
D: -
DNA: TGTGCCAGCAGCTACGACCAGGGTAGCACAGATACGCAGTATTTT
CDR3: CASSYDQGSTDTQYF

size: -
length: 15
J: TRBJ1-1
V: TRBV4-3
D: -
DNA: TGCGCCAGCAGCCCCGACCGCGGAAGGTACACTGAAGCTTTCTTT
CDR3: CASSPDRGRYTEAFF

size: -
length: 15
J: TRBJ1-5
V: TRBV2
D: -
DNA: TGTGCCTGCGGGGGTGAGGGGGGTGTGGGTCAGCCCCAGCATTTT
CDR3: CACGGEGGVGQPQHF

size: -
length: 16
J: TRBJ2-2
V: TRBV7-2
D: -
DNA: TGTGCCAGCAGCTCATATCTTAGAGCGAACACCGGGGAGCTGTTTTTT
CDR3: CASSSYLRANTGELFF

size: -
length: 17
J: TRBJ1-1
V: TRBV15
D: -
DNA: TGTGCCACCAGCAGAGAGAGGGGGGGGCAGTCCAACACTGAAGCTTTCTTT
CDR3: CATSRERGGQSNTEAFF

size: -
length: 15
J: TRBJ1-2
V: TRBV6-2/TRBV6-3
D: TRBD1
DNA: TGTGCCAGCAGCAATCCGGGACAGTCTAACTATGGCTACACCTTC
CDR3: CASSNPGQSNYGYTF

size: -
length: 13
J: TRBJ1-1
V: TRBV6-5
D: -
DNA: TGTGCCAGCAGACTCAGGTCCACTGATTTGGCTTTCTTT
CDR3: CASRLRSTDLAFF

size: -
length: 19
J: TRBJ2-3
V: TRBV7-2
D: -
DNA: TGTGCCAGCAGCTTAGCTCCTGCGTTGTCCTCTTTGGTGCCAGATACGCAGTATTTT
CDR3: CASSLAPALSSLVPDTQYF

size: -
length: 16
J: TRBJ1-1
V: TRBV4-3
D: TRBD1
DNA: TGCGCCAGCAGCCACCTGGACAGGGGGCATAACACTGAAGCTTTCTTT
CDR3: CASSHLDRGHNTEAFF

size: -
length: 12
J: TRBJ1-3
V: TRBV10-3
D: -
DNA: TGTGCCACAGAAAGTGATGGAAACACCATATATTTT
CDR3: CATESDGNTIYF

size: -
length: 14
J: TRBJ1-2
V: TRBV19
D: TRBD1
DNA: TGTGCCAGTATCCTCGGACAGGGGAACTATGGCTACACCTTC
CDR3: CASILGQGNYGYTF

size: -
length: 16
J: TRBJ1-3
V: TRBV6-1
D: TRBD1
DNA: TGTGCCAGCAGTGAGGGGCAGGGGGTCTCTGGAAACACCATATATTTT
CDR3: CASSEGQGVSGNTIYF

size: -
length: 16
J: TRBJ1-4
V: TRBV18
D: TRBD1
DNA: TGTGCCAGCTCACCACCGTCCGGGACAGGGGATGAAAAACTGTTTTTT
CDR3: CASSPPSGTGDEKLFF

size: -
length: 14
J: TRBJ2-3
V: TRBV10-2
D: TRBD2
DNA: TGCGCCAGCGGGCGGGGGTACTACACAGATACGCAGTATTTT
CDR3: CASGRGYYTDTQYF

size: -
length: 15
J: TRBJ2-5
V: TRBV6-1
D: TRBD1
DNA: TGTGCCAGCGTATCAACAGGGGGCAGGGGAGAGACCCAGTACTTC
CDR3: CASVSTGGRGETQYF

size: -
length: 16
J: TRBJ2-7
V: TRBV2
D: TRBD1
DNA: TGTGCCAGCTACTTCTCCGGGACAGGAAACCCATACGAGCAGTACTTC
CDR3: CASYFSGTGNPYEQYF

size: -
length: 15
J: TRBJ1-1
V: TRBV18
D: TRBD1
DNA: TGTGCCAGCTCACCGCGAGGGGGCAAGGACACTGAAGCTTTCTTT
CDR3: CASSPRGGKDTEAFF

size: -
length: 14
J: TRBJ2-5
V: TRBV6-5
D: -
DNA: TGTGCCAGCACTCCCCAGTGGGCGGGGGAGACCCAGTACTTC
CDR3: CASTPQWAGETQYF

size: -
length: 15
J: TRBJ2-5
V: TRBV24-1
D: TRBD1
DNA: TGTGCCACCAGTGATGCGGGACAGGGAGGAGAGACCCAGTACTTC
CDR3: CATSDAGQGGETQYF

size: -
length: 15
J: TRBJ1-6
V: TRBV7-9
D: -
DNA: TGTGCCAGCAGCTTATTGTCAGGCCAAAATTCACCCCTCCACTTT
CDR3: CASSLLSGQNSPLHF

size: -
length: 14
J: TRBJ1-2
V: TRBV7-2
D: -
DNA: TGTGCCAGCAGCCCGTACGGCGGGGTCTATGGCTACACCTTC
CDR3: CASSPYGGVYGYTF

size: -
length: 16
J: TRBJ1-2
V: TRBV7-9
D: -
DNA: TGTGCCAGCAGCTTGCTACAGGGCTTTTCTAGCTATGGCTACACCTTC
CDR3: CASSLLQGFSSYGYTF

size: -
length: 13
J: TRBJ1-1
V: TRBV5-1
D: -
DNA: TGCGCCAGCAGCTTAACCGGGGTAACTGAAGCTTTCTTT
CDR3: CASSLTGVTEAFF

size: -
length: 14
J: TRBJ2-2
V: TRBV10-1
D: TRBD1
DNA: TGCGCCAGCCGTGGGACAGGGGGAACCGGGGAGCTGTTTTTT
CDR3: CASRGTGGTGELFF

size: -
length: 14
J: TRBJ1-6
V: TRBV10-3
D: TRBD1
DNA: TGTGCCATCCGGCCGGGACAGGATCATTCACCCCTCCACTTT
CDR3: CAIRPGQDHSPLHF

size: -
length: 17
J: TRBJ1-6
V: TRBV16
D: -
DNA: TGTGCCAGCAGCCAATACCCAGGGGACTCCTATAATTCACCCCTCCACTTT
CDR3: CASSQYPGDSYNSPLHF

size: -
length: 13
J: TRBJ1-5
V: TRBV12-3/TRBV12-4
D: -
DNA: -
CDR3: CASSFLERQPQHF

size: few
length: 13
J: TRBJ1-1
V: TRBV10-1
D: -
DNA: TGCGCCAGCAGTGCCGGGAGGAACACTGAAGCTTTCTTT
CDR3: CASSAGRNTEAFF

size: -
length: 17
J: TRBJ2-7
V: TRBV4-3
D: -
DNA: TGCGCCAGCAGCCCGAGGTTAGGGGGGGGACCTAAGGGCGAGCAGTACTTC
CDR3: CASSPRLGGGPKGEQYF

size: few
length: 11
J: TRBJ1-2
V: TRBV29-1
D: TRBD1
DNA: TGCAGCGTAGGGACAGGGTATGGCTACACCTTC
CDR3: CSVGTGYGYTF

size: once
length: 12
J: TRBJ1-1
V: TRBV10-3
D: -
DNA: TGTGCCATCAGTTCCACAGGGTCAGAAGCTTTCTTT
CDR3: CAISSTGSEAFF

size: -
length: 15
J: TRBJ2-5
V: TRBV5-4
D: TRBD1
DNA: TGTGCCAGCAGCCAGGGGGCAGGCTCCCAAGGGACCCAGTACTTC
CDR3: CASSQGAGSQGTQYF

size: -
length: 20
J: TRBJ1-3
V: TRBV19
D: TRBD1
DNA: TGTGCCAGTAGTCTCCGCCCAGGGGGTGCTTCATTTCACTCTGGAAACACCATATATTTT
CDR3: CASSLRPGGASFHSGNTIYF